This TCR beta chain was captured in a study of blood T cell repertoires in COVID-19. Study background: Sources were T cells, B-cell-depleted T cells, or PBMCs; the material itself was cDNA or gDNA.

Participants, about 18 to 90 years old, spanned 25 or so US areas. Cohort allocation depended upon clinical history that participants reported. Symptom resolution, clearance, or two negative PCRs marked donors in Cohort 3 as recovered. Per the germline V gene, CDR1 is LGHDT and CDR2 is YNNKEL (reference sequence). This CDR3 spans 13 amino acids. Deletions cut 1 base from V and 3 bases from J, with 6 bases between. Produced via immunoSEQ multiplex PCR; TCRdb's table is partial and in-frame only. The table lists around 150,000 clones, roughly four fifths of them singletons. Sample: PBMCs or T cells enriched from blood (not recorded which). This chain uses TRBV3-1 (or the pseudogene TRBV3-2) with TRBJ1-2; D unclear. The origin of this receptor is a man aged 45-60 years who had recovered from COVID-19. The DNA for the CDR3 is TGTGCCAGCAGCCAAGCGAACTACTATGGCTACACCTTC. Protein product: CASSQANYYGYTF.